The T cell receptor beta chain described here comes from a study of T cells in Graves' hyperthyroidism and ophthalmopathy. Amplified TCR beta CDR3 regions derived from RNA transcripts. The primer set for the first-round RT-PCR of the TCR CDR3 was HTBI. TCRdb fed the multiplex PCR reads into MiXCR, producing one record per CDR3 protein. Here the sample spans approximately 600,000 distinct CDR3 sequences, 14% to 15% being singletons. This clonotype was recorded at least ten times. No antigen is known for it. Used for diagnoses were clinical symptoms, serum thyroxine and TRAb, thyroid ultrasound and orbital computed tomography. Study-level points and caveats: Expanded thyroid clonotypes (above 0.001) were mostly also found in blood. A model built on 13 V-J features separated ophthalmopathy from stable hyperthyroidism.

Trimming cost V 1 base and J 5 bases; bases outside gene matches: 13. This CDR3 contains 17 residues. CDR1 and CDR2 from the germline V gene are MDHEN and SYDVKM. The V call is TRBV28, the J call TRBJ2-7; TRBD2 aligns across 8 bases. The receptor's source is a woman aged 40 to 50 with Graves' ophthalmopathy. Material for sequencing was blood. DNA for the CDR3: TGTGCCAGCAGTTTATTCCTCGGGGGGGCAGTCGTGCACGAGCAGTACTTC. This translates into CASSLFLGGAVVHEQYF.